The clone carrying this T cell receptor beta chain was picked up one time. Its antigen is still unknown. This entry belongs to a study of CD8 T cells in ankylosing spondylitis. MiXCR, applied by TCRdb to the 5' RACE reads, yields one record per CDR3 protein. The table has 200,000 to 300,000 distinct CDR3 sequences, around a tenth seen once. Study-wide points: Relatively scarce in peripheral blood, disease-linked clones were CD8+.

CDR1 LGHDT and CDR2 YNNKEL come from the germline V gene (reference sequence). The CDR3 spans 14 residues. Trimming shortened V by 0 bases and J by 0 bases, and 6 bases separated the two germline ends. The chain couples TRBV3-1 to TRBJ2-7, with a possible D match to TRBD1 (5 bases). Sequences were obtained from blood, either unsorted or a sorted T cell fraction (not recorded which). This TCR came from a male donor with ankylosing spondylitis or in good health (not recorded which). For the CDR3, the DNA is TGTGCCAGCAGCCAAGAGACAGTCTCCTACGAGCAGTACTTC. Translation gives CASSQETVSYEQYF.